This is a list of T cell receptor beta chains from one sample in a study of T cells in Graves' hyperthyroidism and ophthalmopathy. MiXCR was run by TCRdb on the multiplex PCR reads, yielding one entry per CDR3 protein. The table has about 510,000 distinct CDR3 sequences, around 15% seen once. Sequencing used blood. The source of these receptors is a middle-aged woman with Graves' hyperthyroidism. Both conserved end residues are part of each CDR3. The D gene is left open where the match is weak. Some rows have no size entry. The others give once, few or many, or a class for an expanded clone.

TRBV28,TRBJ2-7,TRBD2,few,TGTGCCAGCAGTTACCCCCCTAGCGGGGGTTTTTCCTACGAGCAGTACTTC,CASSYPPSGGFSYEQYF
TRBV6-1,TRBJ2-2,TRBD2,few,TGTGCCAGCAGTCGACTAGCGGGAGAGGTCGGGGAGCTGTTTTTT,CASSRLAGEVGELFF
TRBV5-6,TRBJ2-2,NA,NA,TGTGCCAGCAGCTTAATGTTCGGACAGATGAACACCGGGGAGCTGTTTTTT,CASSLMFGQMNTGELFF
TRBV27,TRBJ2-7,TRBD2,few,TGTGCCAGCCGGAGGACTAGCGGGAGCCCCTACGAGCAGTACTTC,CASRRTSGSPYEQYF
TRBV30,TRBJ1-1,TRBD1,many,TGTGCCTGGAAAATGGGACAGGGGAGGGCTGAAGCTTTCTTT,CAWKMGQGRAEAFF
TRBV30,TRBJ2-7,TRBD1,many,TGTGCCTGGAGTCTAACAGGGGTCGAGCAGTACTTC,CAWSLTGVEQYF
TRBV3-1,TRBJ2-5,NA,many,TGTGCCAGCAGCCACCCACCCCGGGGAGAGACCCAGTACTTC,CASSHPPRGETQYF
TRBV27,TRBJ2-1,TRBD2,many,TGTGCCAGCAGTACCGGGACTAGCCAAGAGCAGTTCTTC,CASSTGTSQEQFF
TRBV7-9,TRBJ2-3,TRBD2,many,TGTGCCAGCAGCTTAAACCCGGGACTAGCGATCACAGATACGCAGTATTTT,CASSLNPGLAITDTQYF
TRBV20-1,TRBJ2-5,NA,NA,TGCAGTGCTAGAGATGGAGGGAACGGGGAAGAGACCCAGTACTTC,CSARDGGNGEETQYF
TRBV11-1,TRBJ1-3,NA,NA,TGTGCCAGCAGCTCCCGGGACGTCTGGGGAAACACCATATATTTT,CASSSRDVWGNTIYF
TRBV5-1,TRBJ2-7,TRBD2,many,TGCGCCAGCAGCCCGCTTGGGGTAGCGGGGACCCACGAGCAGTACTTC,CASSPLGVAGTHEQYF
TRBV3-1,TRBJ2-7,TRBD2,NA,TGTGCCAGCAGCCAAGTTAATCTAGCGGGAGGCGAGCAGTACTTC,CASSQVNLAGGEQYF
TRBV18,TRBJ1-2,TRBD1,NA,TGTGCCAGCTCACCGGGGGACGGGACAGGGCGCGGCTACACCTTC,CASSPGDGTGRGYTF
TRBV6-1,TRBJ1-6,NA,many,TGTGCCAGCAGAAAAGTCAGCTCCTATAATTCACCCCTCCACTTT,CASRKVSSYNSPLHF
TRBV20-1,TRBJ2-7,NA,NA,TGCAGTGCTAGAATCAGATCCTACGAGCAGTACTTC,CSARIRSYEQYF
TRBV18,TRBJ2-7,TRBD1,NA,TGTGCCAGCCCTCCCGGGACAGGGGGACCCTACGAGCAGTACTTC,CASPPGTGGPYEQYF
TRBV6-1,TRBJ2-3,TRBD1,many,TGTGCCAGCAGCGACAGGGGTTGGACAGATACGCAGTATTTT,CASSDRGWTDTQYF
TRBV11-2,TRBJ2-7,NA,many,TGTGCCAGCAGCTTATTTGGAGGTTTGGGGTACGAGCAGTACTTC,CASSLFGGLGYEQYF
TRBV18,TRBJ2-1,TRBD2,few,TGTGCCAGCTCACTAGGGACTAGCGGGATGAATGAGCAGTTCTTC,CASSLGTSGMNEQFF
TRBV3-1,TRBJ2-7,NA,many,TGTGCCAGCAGCCAAGCGAAGGACTCCTACGAGCAGTACTTC,CASSQAKDSYEQYF
TRBV19,TRBJ1-5,NA,NA,TGTGCCAGTAGTGAGGACAGAGATAGCAATCAGCCCCAGCATTTT,CASSEDRDSNQPQHF
TRBV7-9,TRBJ2-7,TRBD2,few,TGTGCCAGCAGCCGTAGCGGGGACTCCTACGAGCAGTACTTC,CASSRSGDSYEQYF
TRBV11-2,TRBJ2-5,NA,many,TGTGCCAGCAGCTTAGATAATTCAGGCCAAGAGACCCAGTACTTC,CASSLDNSGQETQYF
TRBV24-1,TRBJ2-2,NA,many,TGTGCCACCAGTGATTTAAGGGACCCCGGGGAGCTGTTTTTT,CATSDLRDPGELFF
TRBV7-8,TRBJ2-1,TRBD2,NA,TGTGCCAGCAGCTTGTGGACTAGCGGGAGGATCGATGAGCAGTTCTTC,CASSLWTSGRIDEQFF
TRBV30,TRBJ2-2,TRBD2,NA,TGTGCCTGGACAGTAGCGGGAGGGACCGGGGAGCTGTTTTTT,CAWTVAGGTGELFF
TRBV3-1,TRBJ2-2,TRBD2,many,TGTGCCAGCAGCCAACAAAGGGGGACTAGCGGGCGCACCGGGGAGCTGTTTTTT,CASSQQRGTSGRTGELFF
TRBV29-1,TRBJ1-4,TRBD1,few,TGCAGCGTTGATAAGACAGGGAGGTCTGAAAAACTGTTTTTT,CSVDKTGRSEKLFF
TRBV6-2/TRBV6-3,TRBJ2-5,TRBD2,many,TGTGCCAGCAGTGACGGACTAGCGGGCAAAGAGACCCAGTACTTC,CASSDGLAGKETQYF
TRBV7-9,TRBJ1-6,NA,few,TGTGCCAGCAGCTTAAACGACGGTAATTCACCCCTCCACTTT,CASSLNDGNSPLHF